This T cell receptor beta chain stems from a study of blood T cell repertoires in COVID-19. Per the germline V gene, CDR1 is WSHSY and CDR2 is SAAADI. The CDR3 contains 13 residues. The V end was cut by 4 bases, the J end by 1 base, with 4 bases between. The method was immunoSEQ multiplex PCR; TCRdb's version includes in-frame clones alone and lacks a portion of them. The sample shows roughly 280,000 clones, roughly nine tenths of them seen only once. This receptor was obtained from a man aged 45 to 65 with acute or convalescent COVID-19. Sample: peripheral blood. The chain combines TRBV10-2 with TRBJ2-2, with D uncertain. CDR3 bases: TGCGCCAGCAGTGTACAGAACACCGGGGAGCTGTTTTTT. This encodes CASSVQNTGELFF.